This T cell receptor (beta chain) was documented in a study of T cells in Graves' hyperthyroidism and ophthalmopathy. Study-wide background: Peripheral blood specimens were obtained at initial diagnosis, prior to any treatment.

Amplification of TCR beta CDR3 regions used RNA as the template. When the TCR CDR3 underwent first-round RT-PCR, the HTBI primer set was used. Using its own MiXCR run on the multiplex PCR reads, TCRdb lists one record per CDR3 protein. The data hold some 500,000 distinct CDR3 sequences, with roughly 16% observed a single time. PBMCs stemmed from 8.5 to 10 ml fresh peripheral blood. This clonotype showed up many times. The TCR comes from a woman between 25 and 40 years old with Graves' ophthalmopathy. Sequencing used blood.

CDR3: CSVETGGQFF. CDR3 in DNA: TGCAGCGTTGAAACGGGGGGGCAGTTCTTC. This chain links TRBV29-1 with TRBJ2-1; 7 bases align to TRBD2. V gave up 2 bases and J gave up 12 bases; unmatched junction bases: 1. The CDR3 covers 10 residues. From germline, CDR1 is SQVTM and CDR2 ANQGSEA.